Below are 9 T cell receptor beta chains sequenced from a single sample in a study of CD4 T cells in relation to SARS-CoV-2 and coronaviruses. Unexposed donor CD4+ T cells date from 2011-2018, before the COVID-19 pandemic. The cells were cultured for roughly 11 days before CD4+ T cells were isolated. TCRdb keeps only in-frame clones here, not all; method: immunoSEQ multiplex PCR. The sample carries about 19,000 clones, around 77% recorded once. Which antigens these TCRs recognize remains unknown. Input material: CD4+ T cells from PBMCs, cultured in vitro. The origin of the receptors is a human donor in good health.

This clone has only a few counts. The genes are TRBV7-9 and TRBJ2-7; 8 bases agree with TRBD2. CDR1 and CDR2 from the germline V gene are SEHNR and FQNEAQ (reference sequence). J gave up 0 bases and V 7 bases, and 5 bases lay outside the gene matches. The CDR3 totals 14 residues. As DNA, the CDR3 is TGTGCCAGCAAGGTAGCGGGGACCTCCTACGAGCAGTACTTC. This translates into CASKVAGTSYEQYF.

The chain employs TRBV21-1 and TRBJ2-1; the table gives TRBD2 as D, unverified against the DNA. TRBV21-1 corresponds to a pseudogene. CDR3 length: 16 residues. The CDR3 loop is CASSKVPSGALREQFF. The CDR3 DNA reads TGTGCCAGCAGCAAAGTCCCTAGCGGGGCCTTACGGGAGCAGTTCTTC.

The V call is TRBV5-1, the J call TRBJ2-5, with 7 bases matching TRBD2. The CDR3 runs to 16 residues. Germline V lookup: CDR1 SGHRS, CDR2 YFSETQ. The trim removed 0 bases at V and 3 bases at J, leaving 8 bases unmatched. CDR3 DNA: TGCGCCAGCAGCTTGGGGGCTAGCGGAGGGGAAGAGACCCAGTACTTC. Translation: CASSLGASGGEETQYF.

The chain combines TRBV12-5 with TRBJ2-1, with D possibly TRBD2 on 6 matching bases. Germline CDR1 is LGHNT and CDR2 is FRNRAP. V lost 0 bases and J 9 bases, leaving 18 bases between the germline ends. The CDR3 totals 16 residues. The CDR3 DNA follows: TGTGCTAGTGGTTTGGTACTAGAAGGGAGGACGGTTGAGCAGTTCTTC. Protein product: CASGLVLEGRTVEQFF.

The chain links TRBV18 to TRBJ1-4, with 7 bases that match TRBD1. The ends lost 1 base at V and 4 bases at J; junction bases unmatched: 15. Germline values: CDR1 KGHSH, CDR2 LQKENI. The CDR3 contains 19 residues. CDR3 coding DNA: TGTGCCAGCTCACCACGTCCCGGGACAGTGCCCGCGGGTAATGAAAAACTGTTTTTT. Translated, it gives CASSPRPGTVPAGNEKLFF.

J is TRBJ1-1 and V is TRBV30; D remains ambiguous. Germline CDR1 GTSNPN, CDR2 SVGIG (reference sequence). The CDR3 totals 10 residues. Deletions cut 4 bases from V and 7 bases from J, with 7 bases between. The CDR3 region has the DNA TGTGCCTGGATGGATGTTGAAGCTTTCTTT. Residues: CAWMDVEAFF.

This clone was found once. The CDR3 DNA follows: TGTGCCAGCAGTTTATCCCTCCCACAGGGGGGAAACACCATATATTTT. Protein product: CASSLSLPQGGNTIYF. The rearrangement links TRBV27 to TRBJ1-3; 7 nucleotides agree with TRBD1. V was clipped by 0 bases and J by 4 bases; unmatched bases: 6. This CDR3 spans 16 amino acids. CDR1 and CDR2 (germline): MNHEY, SMNVEV (reference sequence).

A few counts support this clone. The chain is built from TRBV27 and TRBJ1-6; 8 bases fit TRBD1. J gave up 6 bases and V 6 bases, and 4 bases lay outside the gene matches. Germline CDR1 and CDR2: MNHEY and SMNVEV (reference sequence). CDR3 length: 14 residues. CDR3 in DNA: TGTGCCAGCAGCCTTGACAGGGGTAATTCACCCCTCCACTTT. It is translated as CASSLDRGNSPLHF.

This chain connects TRBV5-4 to TRBJ2-1; 8 bases agree with TRBD1. With V trimmed by 1 base and J by 6 bases, 0 bases remained unmatched. The germline V gene has CDR1 SGHNT and CDR2 YYREEE (reference sequence). CDR3 size: 13 residues. The CDR3 here is CASSLTGGNEQFF. The CDR3 DNA sequence: TGTGCCAGCAGCTTGACAGGGGGCAATGAGCAGTTCTTC. The variable domain in full, with the rest retrieved from reference TRBV5-4 and TRBJ2-1, is ETGVTQSPTHLIKTRGQQVTLRCSSQSGHNTVSWYQQALGQGPQFIFQYYREEENGRGNFPPRFSGLQFPNYSSELNVNALELDDSALYLCASSLTGGNEQFFGPGTRLTVL.